This section outlines one T cell receptor beta chain sequence together with its context. Method: immunoSEQ multiplex PCR; TCRdb's copy keeps in-frame clones and lacks some. The sample yields 2 million to 2.5 million clones, just under 95% seen once. The data were obtained in a study of shared clonotypes between healthy human individuals. Sequencing input: naive CD4+ T cells from PBMCs. Indicated subset: CD45RA+ positively selected. The receptor comes from a man aged 18-30 years in good health. Some clones in this sample may be carry-over from other donors' samples.

CDR3 sequence: CASSGLNRVQETQYF. CDR3 coding DNA: TGTGCCAGCAGTGGGCTAAACAGGGTCCAAGAGACCCAGTACTTC. The gene calls are TRBV28 and TRBJ2-5; a weak D match, TRBD1 (6 bases). V was cut by 5 bases and J by 1 base, with 14 bases left in between. Germline V lookup: CDR1 MDHEN, CDR2 SYDVKM. The CDR3 loop spans 15 amino acids.